Described below is a single T cell receptor (beta chain) sequence and its context. The antigen is not known. This entry is derived from a study of shared clonotypes between healthy human individuals. The wider study: CD4 naive and CD4 memory each took three plates per donor, while CD8 naive took two and CD8 memory one. Findings and limits, study-wide: When compared with the clonotypes that were shared by all four sorted-subset donors, the non-shared clonotypes turned out to have lower generation probabilities. Sequencing depth was a factor that was expected to affect clonotype sharing among donors.

V was shortened by 0 bases and J by 2 bases, with 6 bases between the two germline ends. Looked up from germline, CDR1 is SGHTS and CDR2 is YDEGEE. The CDR3 length is 13 residues. This table comes from immunoSEQ multiplex PCR, and its TCRdb copy is limited to in-frame clones, with some not included. The repertoire has a few million clones, approximately 95% of them found once; the top ten carry about 0.39%. The source of this sequence is a man younger than 35 in good health. Some clones in this sample may be carry-over from other donors' samples. Sequenced sample: naive CD4+ T cells from PBMCs. The subset: CD45RA+ positively selected. The gene calls are TRBV5-8 and TRBJ2-7, with D unresolved. The CDR3 nucleotides are TGTGCCAGCAGCTTGGGGCCCCCCTACGAGCAGTACTTC. Translating it yields CASSLGPPYEQYF. Complete variable domain (other parts from reference TRBV5-8 and TRBJ2-7): EAGVTQSPTHLIKTRGQQATLRCSPISGHTSVYWYQQALGLGLQFLLWYDEGEERNRGNFPPRFSGRQFPNYSSELNVNALELEDSALYLCASSLGPPYEQYFGPGTRLTVT.